A selection of T cell receptor beta chains follows, all from one sample in a study of control samples from healthy donors and cancer patients. The table came from immunoSEQ multiplex PCR; TCRdb's copy has only in-frame clones and leaves some out. Here the sample spans about 80,000 clones, around 92% being singletons. Sequencing input: blood. The receptors originated from a man between 45 and 60 years old in good health. Each CDR3 is given with its conserved first and last residue. A D gene is named only where the DNA matches it firmly. Clone size is not always given. Where it is, it says once, few, many or a class for expanded clones.

d_call | clone_size | j_call | v_call | cdr3_nt | cdr3_aa
NA | once | TRBJ1-5 | TRBV18 | TGTGCCAGCTCAGCTTTTGGAAGCAATCAGCCCCAGCATTTT | CASSAFGSNQPQHF
NA | NA | TRBJ1-1 | TRBV5-1 | TGCGCCAGCAGTAGCACCCAGGCAAACACTGAAGCTTTCTTT | CASSSTQANTEAFF
NA | NA | TRBJ1-2 | TRBV9 | TGTGCCAGCAGCGTAGTAACGGGAGGCTACACCTTC | CASSVVTGGYTF
NA | NA | TRBJ1-5 | TRBV6-5 | TGTGCCAGCAGGCGAAACTCGGGAGGCAATCAGCCCCAGCATTTT | CASRRNSGGNQPQHF
NA | once | TRBJ1-1 | TRBV10-2 | TGCGCCAGCAGTATGACAGTGAACACTGAAGCTTTCTTT | CASSMTVNTEAFF
TRBD1 | NA | TRBJ1-2 | TRBV3-1/TRBV3-2 | TGTGCCAGCAGCCTCCGGACAGGGCTACCGAGGGGCTACACCTTC | CASSLRTGLPRGYTF
NA | NA | TRBJ1-6 | TRBV3-1/TRBV3-2 | TGTGCCAGCAGCCCCAAGATGGTAAATTCACCCCTCCACTTT | CASSPKMVNSPLHF
NA | NA | TRBJ1-3 | TRBV5-1 | TGCGCCAGCAGCTTAGGGGCTGGAAACACCATATATTTT | CASSLGAGNTIYF
NA | NA | TRBJ2-1 | TRBV7-2 | TGTGCCAGCAGCTCAGGGGCGTGGGACAATGAGCAGTTCTTC | CASSSGAWDNEQFF
NA | NA | TRBJ1-5 | TRBV27 | TGTGCCAGCAGTGTGGGGACTGGGGGCGTTAGCAATCAGCCCCAGCATTTT | CASSVGTGGVSNQPQHF
NA | once | TRBJ1-5 | TRBV6-6 | TGTGCCAGCAGTGACCCATATAGCAATCAGCCCCAGCATTTT | CASSDPYSNQPQHF
TRBD1 | NA | TRBJ1-1 | TRBV4-3 | TGCGCCAGCAGCCAAGAAGGACAGGGGCGAACTGAAGCTTTCTTT | CASSQEGQGRTEAFF
NA | NA | TRBJ2-2 | TRBV7-7 | TGTGCCAGCGGAGGGGGCGCCGGGGAGCTGTTTTTT | CASGGGAGELFF
TRBD1 | NA | TRBJ2-7 | TRBV5-6 | TGTGCCAGCAGCTTCGGGACAGACTTCTACGAGCAGTACTTC | CASSFGTDFYEQYF
NA | NA | TRBJ1-4 | TRBV3-1/TRBV3-2 | TGTGCCAGCAGTTCAGGGCCAACTAATGAAAAACTGTTTTTT | CASSSGPTNEKLFF
NA | NA | TRBJ1-4 | TRBV5-1 | TGCGCCAGCAGCTTACAGGGTGACCCTATTGAAAAACTGTTTTTT | CASSLQGDPIEKLFF
TRBD1 | NA | TRBJ2-1 | TRBV5-1 | TGCGCCAGCAGCTGGGGGACAGGGTTAGGTGAGCAGTTCTTC | CASSWGTGLGEQFF
NA | NA | TRBJ1-1 | TRBV11-2 | TGTGCCAGCAGCTTTCGCAACCCCGGGACTATGAACACTGAAGCTTTCTTT | CASSFRNPGTMNTEAFF
NA | NA | TRBJ1-1 | TRBV3-1/TRBV3-2 | TGTGCCAGCTCAGGACAGACAAACACTGAAGCTTTCTTT | CASSGQTNTEAFF
TRBD1 | NA | TRBJ1-1 | TRBV5-8 | TGTGCCAGCAGCTTGTGGACAGGGCTTTGGACTGAAGCTTTCTTT | CASSLWTGLWTEAFF
TRBD1 | NA | TRBJ1-4 | TRBV7-8 | TGTGCCAGCAGCCGAGGGACAGGGGGCGAAGAAAAACTGTTTTTT | CASSRGTGGEEKLFF
NA | NA | TRBJ1-6 | TRBV30 | TGTGCCTGGAGTGTAGACAGGTCGTATAATTCACCCCTCCACTTT | CAWSVDRSYNSPLHF
TRBD2 | NA | TRBJ2-1 | TRBV9 | TGTGCCAGCAGCAGCGGGGGATGGAATGAGCAGTTCTTC | CASSSGGWNEQFF
TRBD1 | NA | TRBJ1-5 | TRBV19 | TGTGCCAGTAGCACCCCGGGGGGGACAGGGGATCAGCCCCAGCATTTT | CASSTPGGTGDQPQHF
TRBD1 | NA | TRBJ2-6 | TRBV7-9 | TGTGCCAGCAGCTTAGGGTTGACAGGGAAAGCCAACGTCCTGACTTTC | CASSLGLTGKANVLTF
NA | NA | TRBJ2-2 | TRBV7-2 | TGTGCCAGCAGCTCCTACAGGGGAGGAACCGGGGAGCTGTTTTTT | CASSSYRGGTGELFF
NA | NA | TRBJ1-4 | TRBV20-1 | TGCAGTGCTAGTGCCGGTAGATTAACTAATGAAAAACTGTTTTTT | CSASAGRLTNEKLFF
NA | NA | TRBJ1-1 | TRBV18 | TGTGCCAGCTCACCACGCGCCTCAGAGGACACTGAAGCTTTCTTT | CASSPRASEDTEAFF
TRBD1 | once | TRBJ1-6 | TRBV3-1/TRBV3-2 | TGTGCCAGCGGACTAACAGGGGTGAATTCACCCCTCCACTTT | CASGLTGVNSPLHF
NA | NA | TRBJ1-2 | TRBV7-2 | TGTGCCAGCAGCTTAGGAACTGGCCGAGGTCGGAACTCCTATGGCTACACCTTC | CASSLGTGRGRNSYGYTF
NA | NA | TRBJ2-4 | TRBV21-1 | TGTGCCAGGGACGACATTCAGTACTTC | CARDDIQYF
NA | NA | TRBJ1-2 | TRBV10-2 | TGCGCCAGCAGTGAGTCCAGCCCAAGCCCTACGGCCTTC | CASSESSPSPTAF
TRBD2 | NA | TRBJ2-2 | TRBV7-2 | TGTGCCAGCAGCTTGGGCGGGGGGACCACCGGGGAGCTGTTTTTT | CASSLGGGTTGELFF
TRBD1 | NA | TRBJ1-1 | TRBV6-5 | TGTGCCAGCAGTTACGGACAGGAGGTGAACACTGAAGCTTTCTTT | CASSYGQEVNTEAFF
NA | NA | TRBJ2-3 | TRBV5-1 | TGCGCCAGCAGCTTGGGAGGGTTTGGGACAGATACGCAGTATTTT | CASSLGGFGTDTQYF
NA | NA | TRBJ2-5 | TRBV6-5 | TGTGCCAGCAGTTACTCGAGGGGAATTGAGACCCAGTACTTC | CASSYSRGIETQYF
NA | NA | TRBJ2-4 | TRBV12-3/TRBV12-4 | TGTGCCAGCAGTCCTGACAGAAACATTCAGTACTTC | CASSPDRNIQYF
TRBD1 | once | TRBJ1-6 | TRBV9 | TGTGCCAGCAGCATGACAGGGAATCTAGGGTCACCCCTCCACTTT | CASSMTGNLGSPLHF
TRBD1 | once | TRBJ1-3 | TRBV6-5 | TGTGCCAGCACCCAAGACAGGGGGCGAGGAAACACCATATATTTT | CASTQDRGRGNTIYF
NA | NA | TRBJ1-2 | TRBV15 | TGTGCCACGGGGGGCGGCTATGGCTACACCTTC | CATGGGYGYTF
TRBD1 | NA | TRBJ1-2 | TRBV6-5 | TGTGCCAGCAGCCGGACAGGGATGGCGTCGTACACCTTC | CASSRTGMASYTF
NA | NA | TRBJ1-5 | TRBV6-5 | TGTGCCAGCAGTATATGGCCTAGAGGCAATCAGCCCCAGCATTTT | CASSIWPRGNQPQHF
NA | NA | TRBJ2-2 | TRBV19 | TGTGCCAGTCTGGGCGGGGAGCTGTTTTTT | CASLGGELFF
NA | NA | TRBJ1-1 | TRBV7-2 | TGTGCCAGCAGTAAACAGGGCTACACTGAAGCTTTCTTT | CASSKQGYTEAFF
NA | NA | TRBJ2-7 | TRBV23-1 | TGCGCCAGCAGTCACAGGGATGACAGTGCCCCCGGGGGAGGTAACGAGCAGTACTTC | CASSHRDDSAPGGGNEQYF
NA | NA | TRBJ2-7 | TRBV10-2 | TGCGCCAGCAGTGTTTCTTGGGGGGTAAGACCCTACGAGCAGTACTTC | CASSVSWGVRPYEQYF
NA | NA | TRBJ1-2 | TRBV5-6 | TGTGCCAGCAGCCTATCCGGGAGAGGGATGGGGGGCTACACCTTC | CASSLSGRGMGGYTF
TRBD1 | NA | TRBJ1-6 | TRBV6-2/TRBV6-3 | TGTGCCAGCAGTTACGGGGACAGGGAACGATATAATAATTCACCCCTCCACTTT | CASSYGDRERYNNSPLHF
NA | once | TRBJ2-7 | TRBV5-1 | TGCGCCAGCAGCTCTGAGACGATGGGCAGGCCCTACGAGCAGTACTTC | CASSSETMGRPYEQYF
TRBD1 | NA | TRBJ1-1 | TRBV5-8 | TGTGCCAGCACCTCGATGGACAGGGATTACACTGAAGCTTTCTTT | CASTSMDRDYTEAFF
NA | NA | TRBJ1-1 | TRBV3-1/TRBV3-2 | TGTGCCAGCAGCCAAGTGGCTGGGAACACTGAAGCTTTCTTT | CASSQVAGNTEAFF
NA | NA | TRBJ1-6 | TRBV11-2 | TGTGCCAGCAGCTTAAAACGAGGGGGGGATTCACCCCTCCACTTT | CASSLKRGGDSPLHF
TRBD2 | once | TRBJ2-2 | TRBV19 | TGTGCCAGTAGTATAACTAGCGGGGCGAACACCGGGGAGCTGTTTTTT | CASSITSGANTGELFF